The table lists the clone carrying this T cell receptor beta chain with a few counts. Approximately 9.4 milliliters was the volume of peripheral blood drawn from each donor. CDR3 length: 16 amino acids. V was clipped by 4 bases and J by 2 bases; unmatched bases: 8. CDR1 LGHDT and CDR2 YNNKEL come from the germline V gene (reference sequence). A sample-barcoded 5' primer and a J-beta primer mix were used in a second PCR of about 7 to 12 cycles. In TCRdb, the 5' RACE reads were re-called with MiXCR into one record per CDR3 protein. The sample carries more than 650,000 distinct CDR3 sequences, roughly 25% recorded once. This entry comes from a study of blood T cells in healthy people across ages. A further study also used this sample, focusing on T cells of mothers and their children.

This rearrangement joins TRBV3-1 to TRBJ1-1; TRBD1 matches at 9 bases. The sample taken for sequencing was blood. The sequence derives from a boy aged 10-17 years in good health. CDR3 sequence (DNA): TGTGCCAGCAGCCTAGCGGACAGGGGCCCTAACACTGAAGCTTTCTTT. Translated, it gives CASSLADRGPNTEAFF.